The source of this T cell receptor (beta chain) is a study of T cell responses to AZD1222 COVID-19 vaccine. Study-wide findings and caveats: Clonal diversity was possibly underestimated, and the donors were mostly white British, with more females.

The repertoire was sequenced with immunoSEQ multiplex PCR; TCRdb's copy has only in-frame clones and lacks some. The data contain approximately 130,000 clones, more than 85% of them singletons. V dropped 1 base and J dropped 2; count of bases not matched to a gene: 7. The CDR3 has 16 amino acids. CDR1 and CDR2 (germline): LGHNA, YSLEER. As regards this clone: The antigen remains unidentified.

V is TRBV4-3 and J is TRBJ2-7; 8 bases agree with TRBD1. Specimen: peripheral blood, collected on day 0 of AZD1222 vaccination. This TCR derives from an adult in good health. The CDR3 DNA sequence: TGCGCCAGCAGCCAAGGGGTGACAGGGGAGACCTACGAGCAGTACTTC. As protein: CASSQGVTGETYEQYF.